This TCR beta chain was obtained from a study of T cells after posttransplantation cyclophosphamide. Findings and limits, study-wide: Donor-recipient repertoire similarity was low at 1-2 months, rising over year one. After PTCy, TRB diversity resembled that of CNI/methotrexate controls. Tissue-infiltrating T cells from skin or gut overlapped little with blood T cells.

The CDR3 has 15 residues. Germline-derived CDR1 and CDR2 are MGHRA and YSYEKL. V shed 0 bases, J shed 15 bases, and the junction held 10 bases outside the gene matches. Some clones are missing from TCRdb's copy, which holds only in-frame ones; the method was immunoSEQ multiplex PCR. The sample gives several thousand clones, none seen only once, and the top ten clones hold around half. Cyclophosphamide on days +3 and +4 followed busulfan-fludarabine conditioning and a marrow graft. This clone was seen a handful of times. What it binds is unknown. The sequence derives from a male patient aged 50 to 59 who received an allogeneic stem cell transplant from an unrelated donor, was CMV-positive, and had acute GVHD only. Some T cells could come from the graft donor. The material sequenced was PBMCs, taken after allogeneic stem cell transplant with posttransplant cyclophosphamide. J is TRBJ2-1 and V is TRBV4-1, with 11 nucleotides matching TRBD2. This CDR3 is CASSQEALAGGKRFF. For the CDR3, the DNA is TGCGCCAGCAGCCAAGAGGCGCTAGCGGGGGGTAAACGGTTCTTC.